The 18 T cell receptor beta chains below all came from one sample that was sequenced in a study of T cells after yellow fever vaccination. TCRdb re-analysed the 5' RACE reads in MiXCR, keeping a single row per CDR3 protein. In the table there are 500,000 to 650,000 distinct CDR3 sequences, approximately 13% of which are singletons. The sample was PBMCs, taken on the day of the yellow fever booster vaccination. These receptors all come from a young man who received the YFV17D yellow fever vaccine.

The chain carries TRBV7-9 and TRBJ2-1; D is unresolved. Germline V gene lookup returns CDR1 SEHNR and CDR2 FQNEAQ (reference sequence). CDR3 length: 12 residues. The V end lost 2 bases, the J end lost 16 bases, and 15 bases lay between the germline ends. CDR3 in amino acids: CASSLLDGRVFF. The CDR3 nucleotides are TGTGCCAGCAGCTTACTTGATGGTCGTGTATTCTTC.

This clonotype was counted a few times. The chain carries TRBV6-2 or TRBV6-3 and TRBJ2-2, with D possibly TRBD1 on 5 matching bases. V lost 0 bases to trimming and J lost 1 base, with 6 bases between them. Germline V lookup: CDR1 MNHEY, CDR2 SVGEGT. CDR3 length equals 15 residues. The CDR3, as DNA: TGTGCCAGCAGTTACTCCCAGGGGAACACCGGGGAGCTGTTTTTT. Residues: CASSYSQGNTGELFF.

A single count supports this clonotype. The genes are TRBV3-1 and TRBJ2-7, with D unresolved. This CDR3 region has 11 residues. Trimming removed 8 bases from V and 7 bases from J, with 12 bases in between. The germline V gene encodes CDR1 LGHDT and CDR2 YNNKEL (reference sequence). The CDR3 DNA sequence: TGTGCCAGCGACATTGTGGCGGAGCAGTACTTC. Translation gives CASDIVAEQYF.

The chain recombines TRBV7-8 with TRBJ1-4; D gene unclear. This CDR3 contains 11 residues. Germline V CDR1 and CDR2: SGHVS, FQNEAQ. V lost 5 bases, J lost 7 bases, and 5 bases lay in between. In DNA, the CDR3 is TGTGCCAGCAGCCCCAGTGAAAAACTGTTTTTT. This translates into CASSPSEKLFF.

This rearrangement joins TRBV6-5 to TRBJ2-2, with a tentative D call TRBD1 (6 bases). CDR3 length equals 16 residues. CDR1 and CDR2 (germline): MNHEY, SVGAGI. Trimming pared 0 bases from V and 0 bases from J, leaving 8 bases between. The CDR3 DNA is TGTGCCAGCAGTTACTCGGGGACAACGAACACCGGGGAGCTGTTTTTT. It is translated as CASSYSGTTNTGELFF.

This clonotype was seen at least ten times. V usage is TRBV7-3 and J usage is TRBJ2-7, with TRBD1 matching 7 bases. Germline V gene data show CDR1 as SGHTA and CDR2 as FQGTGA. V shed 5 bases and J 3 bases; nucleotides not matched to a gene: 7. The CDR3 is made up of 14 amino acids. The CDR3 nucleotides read TGTGCCAGCAGCCCCGGGACAGAGGGCTACGAGCAGTACTTC. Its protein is CASSPGTEGYEQYF.

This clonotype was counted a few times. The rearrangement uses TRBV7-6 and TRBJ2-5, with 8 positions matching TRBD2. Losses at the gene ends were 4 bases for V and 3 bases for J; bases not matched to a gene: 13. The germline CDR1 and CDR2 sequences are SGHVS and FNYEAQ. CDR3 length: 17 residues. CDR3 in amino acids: CASSCPTKREIKETQYF. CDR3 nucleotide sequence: TGTGCCAGCAGCTGCCCGACTAAGCGGGAGATAAAAGAGACCCAGTACTTC. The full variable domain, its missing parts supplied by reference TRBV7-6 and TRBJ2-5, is GAGVSQSPRYKVTKRGQDVALRCDPISGHVSLYWYRQALGQGPEFLTYFNYEAQQDKSGLPNDRFSAERPEGSISTLTIQRTEQRDSAMYRCASSCPTKREIKETQYFGPGTRLLVL.

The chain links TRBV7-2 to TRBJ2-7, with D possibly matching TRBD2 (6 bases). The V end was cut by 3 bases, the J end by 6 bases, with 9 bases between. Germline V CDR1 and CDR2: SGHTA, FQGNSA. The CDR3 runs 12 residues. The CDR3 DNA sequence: TGTGCCAGCAGCTTGTGGGGAGGCGAGCAGTACTTC. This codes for CASSLWGGEQYF.

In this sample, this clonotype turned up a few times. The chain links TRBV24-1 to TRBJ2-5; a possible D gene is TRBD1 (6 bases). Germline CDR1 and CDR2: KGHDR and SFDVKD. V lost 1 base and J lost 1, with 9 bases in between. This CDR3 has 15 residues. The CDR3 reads CATSDFTGTQETQYF. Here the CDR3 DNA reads TGTGCCACCAGTGATTTCACAGGGACCCAAGAGACCCAGTACTTC.

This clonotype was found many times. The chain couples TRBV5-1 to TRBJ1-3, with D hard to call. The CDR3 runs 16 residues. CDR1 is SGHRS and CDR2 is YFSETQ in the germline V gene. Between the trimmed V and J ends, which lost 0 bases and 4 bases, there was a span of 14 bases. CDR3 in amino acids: CASSLADGRGGNTIYF. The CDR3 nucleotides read TGCGCCAGCAGCTTGGCCGATGGCCGGGGAGGAAACACCATATATTTT.

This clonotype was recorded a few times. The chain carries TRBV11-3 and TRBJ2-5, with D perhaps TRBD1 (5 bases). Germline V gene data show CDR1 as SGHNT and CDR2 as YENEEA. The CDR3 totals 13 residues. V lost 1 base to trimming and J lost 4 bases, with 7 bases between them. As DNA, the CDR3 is TGTGCCAGCAGCTTAGGACAGTCAGAGACCCAGTACTTC. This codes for CASSLGQSETQYF. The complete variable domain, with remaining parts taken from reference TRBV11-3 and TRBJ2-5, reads EAGVVQSPRYKIIEKKQPVAFWCNPISGHNTLYWYLQNLGQGPELLIRYENEEAVDDSQLPKDRFSAERLKGVDSTLKIQPAELGDSAVYLCASSLGQSETQYFGPGTRLLVL.

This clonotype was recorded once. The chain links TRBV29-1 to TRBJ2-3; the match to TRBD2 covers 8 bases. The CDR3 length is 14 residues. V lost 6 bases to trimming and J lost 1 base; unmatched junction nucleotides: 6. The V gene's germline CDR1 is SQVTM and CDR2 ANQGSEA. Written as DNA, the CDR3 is TGCAGCGTGGAGGGAGCGGGAGGCACAGATACGCAGTATTTT. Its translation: CSVEGAGGTDTQYF.

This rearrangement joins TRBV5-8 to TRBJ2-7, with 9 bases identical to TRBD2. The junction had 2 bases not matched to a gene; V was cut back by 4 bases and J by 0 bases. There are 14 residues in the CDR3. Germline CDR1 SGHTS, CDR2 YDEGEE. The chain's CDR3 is CASSASGISYEQYF. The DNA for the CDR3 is TGTGCCAGCAGCGCTAGCGGGATCTCCTACGAGCAGTACTTC.

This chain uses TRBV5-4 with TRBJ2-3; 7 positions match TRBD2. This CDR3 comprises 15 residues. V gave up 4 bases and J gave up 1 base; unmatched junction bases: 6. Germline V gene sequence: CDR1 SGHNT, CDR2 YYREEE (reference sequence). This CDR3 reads CASSPPAGGTDTQYF. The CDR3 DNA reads TGTGCCAGCAGCCCCCCGGCGGGGGGCACAGATACGCAGTATTTT.

CDR3 in DNA: TGTGCCAGCAGCTTAGTGCGCATCCGAGGCGACCAGTACTTC. Its protein product is CASSLVRIRGDQYF. This chain uses TRBV7-2 with TRBJ2-5; D is uncertain. Trimming cost V 1 base and J 10 bases, with 16 bases left between them. Germline V gives CDR1 SGHTA, CDR2 FQGNSA. The CDR3 sequence is 14 residues long.

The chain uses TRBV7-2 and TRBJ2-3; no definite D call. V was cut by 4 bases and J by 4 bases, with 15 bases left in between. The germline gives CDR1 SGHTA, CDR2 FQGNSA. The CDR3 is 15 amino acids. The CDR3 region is CASSSTLVSADTQYF. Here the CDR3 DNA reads TGTGCCAGCAGCTCCACCCTAGTGAGCGCAGATACGCAGTATTTT. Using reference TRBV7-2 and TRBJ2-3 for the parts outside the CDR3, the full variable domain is GAGVSQSPSNKVTEKGKDVELRCDPISGHTALYWYRQSLGQGLEFLIYFQGNSAPDKSGLPSDRFSAERTGGSVSTLTIQRTQQEDSAVYLCASSSTLVSADTQYFGPGTRLTVL.

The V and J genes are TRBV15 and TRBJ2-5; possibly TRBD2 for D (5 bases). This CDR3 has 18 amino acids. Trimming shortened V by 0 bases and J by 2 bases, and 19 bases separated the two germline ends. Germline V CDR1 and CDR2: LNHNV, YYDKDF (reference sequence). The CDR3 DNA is TGTGCCACCAGCAGAGATTACGGGGAACTTGGGCAGCAAGAGACCCAGTACTTC. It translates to CATSRDYGELGQQETQYF.

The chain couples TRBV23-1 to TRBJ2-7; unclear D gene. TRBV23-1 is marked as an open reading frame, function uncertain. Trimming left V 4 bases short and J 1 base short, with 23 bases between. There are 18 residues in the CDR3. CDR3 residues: CASSPKPPDGALSYEQYF. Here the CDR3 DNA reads TGCGCCAGCAGTCCTAAACCCCCCGACGGCGCCCTTTCCTACGAGCAGTACTTC.